The text below deals with one T cell receptor beta chain. As yet, its antigen is unknown. The sample belongs to a study of T cell responses to AZD1222 COVID-19 vaccine. Findings of the study overall: Spike-specific TCRs gained breadth and depth after people received two AZD1222 doses. Among those given AZD1222, only five or six were seropositive at baseline. No day 14 peak samples; only post-peak repertoires were characterized.

Germline CDR1 and CDR2: GTSNPN and SVGIG (reference sequence). V was trimmed by 0 bases and J by 5 bases, leaving 10 bases between them. The CDR3 has 13 amino acids. Pooling covered second doses at about 4 or about 12 weeks. Assay used: immunoSEQ multiplex PCR; TCRdb lists only in-frame clones, some missing. The top ten hold around 5% of the sample, which has tens of thousands of clones, 85% seen once. The gene calls are TRBV30 and TRBJ2-5, with D unresolved. The receptor comes from an adult who received the AZD1222 COVID-19 vaccine. The material was peripheral blood, obtained 28 days after the second AZD1222 dose. The CDR3 loop reads CAWSVGLGETQYF. In nucleotides, the CDR3 is TGTGCCTGGAGTGTTGGCCTCGGGGAGACCCAGTACTTC.